This entry lists 14 T cell receptor beta chains sequenced from one sample in a study of response to subunit inactivated influenza vaccine. A single record per CDR3 protein comes from TCRdb applying MiXCR to the RT-PCR reads. The table has 800,000 or so distinct CDR3 sequences, around 20% seen once; the top ten hold roughly a tenth. The source was PBMCs from blood, collected more than 4 days after vaccination. These receptors all come from a man aged 50 or older who received an inactivated influenza vaccine.

The chain uses TRBV7-9 and TRBJ2-3; D is perhaps TRBD1 (7 bases). This CDR3 contains 15 residues. CDR1 and CDR2 from the germline V gene are SEHNR and FQNEAQ (reference sequence). V gave up 5 bases and J gave up 6 bases, with 18 bases separating them. CDR3 loop: CASSQQGGLGDTQYF. CDR3 DNA: TGTGCCAGCAGCCAGCAGGGGGGCCTAGGGGATACGCAGTATTTT.

The chain recombines TRBV29-1 with TRBJ2-1, with D perhaps matching TRBD2 (5 bases). Germline loops: CDR1 SQVTM, CDR2 ANQGSEA. V shed 3 bases and J shed 0 bases, with 12 bases lying between them. The CDR3 is 15 residues long. The CDR3: CSVDYGGPSYNEQFF. DNA of the CDR3: TGCAGCGTTGATTACGGCGGGCCCTCCTACAATGAGCAGTTCTTC.

In its sample, this clonotype was seen a few times. The chain couples TRBV9 to TRBJ2-1, with 7 nucleotides matching TRBD1. V lost 2 bases to trimming and J lost 9 bases; unmatched junction nucleotides: 14. Germline-derived CDR1 and CDR2 are SGDLS and YYNGEE. The CDR3 extends over 16 amino acids. The CDR3 here is CASSVGWPQGRSEQFF. CDR3 bases: TGTGCCAGCAGCGTTGGCTGGCCACAGGGGAGAAGTGAGCAGTTCTTC.

This clonotype turned up a few times. The V gene is TRBV7-2, the J gene TRBJ2-2; 8 bases are a match to TRBD2. The CDR3 is made up of 17 amino acids. Looked up from germline, CDR1 is SGHTA and CDR2 is FQGNSA. J was trimmed by 1 base and V by 5 bases; bases with no gene match: 9. CDR3 nucleotides: TGTGCCAGCAGCATACTCAAGACTAGCGTGAACACCGGGGAGCTGTTTTTT. Translation gives CASSILKTSVNTGELFF. Filled out from reference TRBV7-2 and TRBJ2-2, the complete variable domain reads GAGVSQSPSNKVTEKGKDVELRCDPISGHTALYWYRQSLGQGLEFLIYFQGNSAPDKSGLPSDRFSAERTGGSVSTLTIQRTQQEDSAVYLCASSILKTSVNTGELFFGEGSRLTVL.

The sample holds a few counts of this clonotype. CDR3 sequence (DNA): TGTGCCAGTAGTACAGCGGGAGGTCGGGAGACCCAGTACTTC. Translation: CASSTAGGRETQYF. The chain carries TRBV19 and TRBJ2-5, with TRBD2 identical over 9 bases. The CDR3 loop spans 14 amino acids. Germline trimming cut 4 bases from V and 5 bases from J; bases unmatched to any gene: 5. Germline V lookup: CDR1 LNHDA, CDR2 SQIVND (reference sequence).

This clonotype was recorded a few times. The chain has TRBV20-1 and TRBJ2-3; 7 bases map to TRBD1. The trim removed 4 bases at V and 6 bases at J, leaving 13 bases unmatched. The germline V gene encodes CDR1 DFQATT and CDR2 SNEGSKA (reference sequence). The CDR3 covers 15 residues. The CDR3 nucleotides read TGCAGTGCTACCGCCCCGACAGGGCTCTTGGATACGCAGTATTTT. Translated, it gives CSATAPTGLLDTQYF.

The chain employs TRBV10-3 and TRBJ2-7; D call uncertain. From germline, CDR1 is ENHRY and CDR2 SYGVKD. CDR3 length equals 8 residues. V lost 8 bases, J lost 6 bases, and 2 bases lay in between. This CDR3 is CAICEQYF. CDR3 DNA: TGTGCCATCTGCGAGCAGTACTTC.

Many counts were recorded for this clonotype. V is TRBV29-1 and J is TRBJ2-7; D is possibly TRBD2 (5 bases). The CDR3 is made up of 11 amino acids. CDR1 is SQVTM, CDR2 ANQGSEA, per germline. Trimming left V 2 bases short and J 12 bases short, with 14 bases between. Here the CDR3 DNA reads TGCAGCGTTGAACGGGGTAGGGAAGTGTACTTC. It codes for CSVERGREVYF.

This clonotype was detected a few times. This chain connects TRBV13 to TRBJ2-1, with D tentatively TRBD2 (5 bases). V dropped 6 bases and J dropped 0 bases, with 15 bases sitting between them. The CDR3 runs to 16 residues. Germline-derived CDR1 and CDR2 are PRHDT and FYEKMQ (reference sequence). CDR3: CASSTQRWSSYNEQFF. As DNA, the CDR3 is TGTGCCAGCAGTACTCAGCGGTGGAGCTCCTACAATGAGCAGTTCTTC.

The chain recombines TRBV11-3 with TRBJ2-1; 9 bases map to TRBD2. Trimming cost V 4 bases and J 1 base; bases outside gene matches: 20. Germline assignment: CDR1 SGHNT and CDR2 YENEEA. CDR3 length: 21 amino acids. In nucleotides, the CDR3 is TGTGCCAGCAGCTCCCCGGTGGCTAGCGGGGCTACTTACGTATCCTACAATGAGCAGTTCTTC. Translated, it gives CASSSPVASGATYVSYNEQFF. The variable domain in full, with the rest retrieved from reference TRBV11-3 and TRBJ2-1, is EAGVVQSPRYKIIEKKQPVAFWCNPISGHNTLYWYLQNLGQGPELLIRYENEEAVDDSQLPKDRFSAERLKGVDSTLKIQPAELGDSAVYLCASSSPVASGATYVSYNEQFFGPGTRLTVL.

The rearrangement links TRBV10-3 to TRBJ2-5, with D perhaps matching TRBD2 (5 bases). V was cut by 6 bases and J by 2 bases, with 10 bases left in between. CDR3 length equals 13 residues. Germline CDR1 and CDR2: ENHRY and SYGVKD. The CDR3 here is CAIRAGEQETQYF. The DNA of the CDR3 is TGTGCCATCAGGGCGGGCGAACAAGAGACCCAGTACTTC.

The chain couples TRBV29-1 to TRBJ2-3; 9 bases map to TRBD1. The CDR3 covers 13 residues. CDR1 is SQVTM, CDR2 ANQGSEA, per germline. With 6 bases clipped from V and 3 bases from J, the junction kept 4 bases outside the gene matches. CDR3 nucleotide sequence: TGCAGCGTGGACAGGGGTTGGACAGATACGCAGTATTTT. Its translation is CSVDRGWTDTQYF.

This clonotype occurred many times. The rearrangement links TRBV21-1 to TRBJ2-7; the D call TRBD1 from the table was never checked on the DNA. TRBV21-1 is listed as a pseudogene. The CDR3 runs to 12 residues. The CDR3 sequence: CASSKKGGTVGF. CDR3 in DNA: TGTGCCAGCAGCAAAAAGGGGGGGACAGTGGGCTTC.

This clonotype was detected only a few times. V usage is TRBV12-3 or TRBV12-4 and J usage is TRBJ2-3, with a weak D call TRBD2 (6 bases). With 10 bases removed from V and 2 bases from J, the gap between germline ends came to 16 bases. The CDR3 has 14 amino acids. This CDR3 is CATLFRGNTDTQYF. In DNA form, the CDR3 reads TGTGCCACCCTGTTCCGGGGGAACACAGATACGCAGTATTTT.